This is a list of T cell receptor beta chains from one sample in a study of early T cells in non-severe SARS-CoV-2 infection. A single record per CDR3 protein comes from TCRdb applying MiXCR to the 5' RACE reads. The table lists 70,000 or so distinct CDR3 sequences, over 9.5% of them singletons. The material sequenced was whole blood, taken at baseline. These receptor sequences come from an adult who was a healthcare worker with PCR-confirmed SARS-CoV-2 infection or an uninfected control (not recorded which). CDR3s include the opening cysteine and the closing phenylalanine or tryptophan. The size entry is marked missing in some rows and otherwise reads once, few, many or a size class.

many	TRBV6-7	TRBJ1-5	CASTGQTGRVRGGNQPQHF
-	TRBV7-9	TRBJ2-3	CASSLRGGEVDTQYF
many	TRBV7-9	TRBJ2-7	CASSLGGPGQGSYEQYF
-	TRBV11-3	TRBJ2-1	CASSPRTGRDNEQFF
-	TRBV7-9	TRBJ1-5	CASSLAFGTDHSNQPQHF
-	TRBV5-1	TRBJ2-7	CASSLRTGLLYEQYF
-	TRBV30	TRBJ1-1	CAWSHGGGTEAFF
-	TRBV19	TRBJ2-7	CASSRGRTGPLSEQYF
-	TRBV6-2/TRBV6-3	TRBJ1-1	CASTQGGVTEAFF
-	TRBV19	TRBJ2-2	CASSIKVGAGELFF
many	TRBV2	TRBJ2-7	CASSEGPREQYF
many	TRBV2	TRBJ2-2	CASSRGQGGPGELFF
-	TRBV10-3	TRBJ2-7	CAISGRDPYEQYF
-	TRBV7-9	TRBJ2-5	CASSLKGGETQYF
few	TRBV24-1	TRBJ2-1	CATSRQGATPVF
many	TRBV3-1	TRBJ2-1	CASSPGQGYNEQFF
-	TRBV29-1	TRBJ1-4	CSVEGGPGTNEKLFF
few	TRBV21-1	TRBJ1-5	CASSKGRGISNQPQHF
-	TRBV12-3/TRBV12-4	TRBJ2-3	CASSLGQDTDTQYF
few	TRBV10-3	TRBJ2-5	CAISDLAEETQYF
many	TRBV7-9	TRBJ2-2	CASSFASLEGLNTGELFF
-	TRBV7-2	TRBJ2-7	CASSPGGQGRVTHEQYF
many	TRBV20-1	TRBJ1-2	CSVSGPGDGYTF
few	TRBV20-1	TRBJ2-7	CSARRVGQGHEQYF
-	TRBV11-2	TRBJ2-1	CASSLVGRDVDEQFF
few	TRBV12-3/TRBV12-4	TRBJ1-2	CASSFGNSYTF
many	TRBV4-1	TRBJ2-7	CASSQYKDRDYEQYF
-	TRBV19	TRBJ1-2	CASSMRQEYGYTF
few	TRBV10-3	TRBJ2-1	CAISDGDSSYNEQFF